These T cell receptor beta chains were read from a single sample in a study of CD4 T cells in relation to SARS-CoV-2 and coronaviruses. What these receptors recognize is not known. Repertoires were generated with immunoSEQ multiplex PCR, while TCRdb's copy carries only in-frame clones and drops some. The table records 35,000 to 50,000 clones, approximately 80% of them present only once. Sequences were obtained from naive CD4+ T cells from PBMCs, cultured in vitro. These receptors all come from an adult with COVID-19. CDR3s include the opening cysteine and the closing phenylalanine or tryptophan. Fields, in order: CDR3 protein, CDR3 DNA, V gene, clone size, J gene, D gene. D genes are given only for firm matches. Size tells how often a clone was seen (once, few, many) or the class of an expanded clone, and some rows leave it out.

CDR3aa: CAIRTSGSTEQFF; CDR3nt: TGTGCCATACGGACTAGCGGGAGCACTGAGCAGTTCTTC; v_gene: TRBV10-3; abundance: -; j_gene: TRBJ2-1; d_gene: TRBD2
CDR3aa: CASSQVGETQYF; CDR3nt: TGTGCCAGCAGCCAAGTCGGGGAGACCCAGTACTTC; v_gene: TRBV14; abundance: -; j_gene: TRBJ2-5; d_gene: -
CDR3aa: CASSYSGRVSKNIQYF; CDR3nt: TGTGCCAGCAGTTACAGCGGGAGAGTCTCAAAAAACATTCAGTACTTC; v_gene: TRBV11-2; abundance: -; j_gene: TRBJ2-4; d_gene: TRBD2
CDR3aa: CASSQAGYGTGNPYEQYF; CDR3nt: TGCGCCAGCAGCCAAGCCGGATATGGGACAGGGAATCCCTACGAGCAGTACTTC; v_gene: TRBV4-3; abundance: -; j_gene: TRBJ2-7; d_gene: TRBD1
CDR3aa: CASSVDLAGVYTQYF; CDR3nt: TGTGCCAGCAGCGTAGACCTAGCGGGAGTATATACGCAGTATTTT; v_gene: TRBV9; abundance: -; j_gene: TRBJ2-3; d_gene: TRBD2
CDR3aa: CASSLTPSETQYF; CDR3nt: TGTGCCAGCAGCTTAACTCCGTCAGAGACCCAGTACTTC; v_gene: TRBV7-3; abundance: -; j_gene: TRBJ2-5; d_gene: -
CDR3aa: CAKAGRGDTQYF; CDR3nt: TGTGCCAAAGCAGGGAGGGGGGATACGCAGTATTTT; v_gene: TRBV2; abundance: once; j_gene: TRBJ2-3; d_gene: -
CDR3aa: CAISGSGNSYNEQFF; CDR3nt: TGTGCCATCAGTGGGAGCGGGAACTCCTACAATGAGCAGTTCTTC; v_gene: TRBV10-3; abundance: -; j_gene: TRBJ2-1; d_gene: TRBD2
CDR3aa: CASSRTSGRAIAYEQYF; CDR3nt: TGTGCCAGCAGCCGGACTAGCGGGAGGGCCATAGCATACGAGCAGTACTTC; v_gene: TRBV7-2; abundance: -; j_gene: TRBJ2-7; d_gene: TRBD2
CDR3aa: CASSPSLAGATYEQYF; CDR3nt: TGTGCCAGCAGTCCATCACTAGCGGGAGCCACCTACGAGCAGTACTTC; v_gene: TRBV28; abundance: -; j_gene: TRBJ2-7; d_gene: TRBD2
CDR3aa: CATRDSKNKYSGNTIYF; CDR3nt: TGTGCCACCCGGGACAGTAAAAATAAGTACTCTGGAAACACCATATATTTT; v_gene: TRBV7-9; abundance: -; j_gene: TRBJ1-3; d_gene: TRBD1
CDR3aa: CASSDSSGGGEDTQYF; CDR3nt: TGTGCCAGCAGTGATTCTAGCGGGGGGGGTGAAGATACGCAGTATTTT; v_gene: TRBV6-4; abundance: -; j_gene: TRBJ2-3; d_gene: TRBD2
CDR3aa: CASSLTLAGGLDTQYF; CDR3nt: TGCGCCAGCAGCCTGACTCTAGCGGGAGGTTTGGATACGCAGTATTTT; v_gene: TRBV5-1; abundance: -; j_gene: TRBJ2-3; d_gene: TRBD2
CDR3aa: CASSLFQGGNTGELFF; CDR3nt: TGTGCCAGCAGCTTATTCCAGGGTGGTAACACCGGGGAGCTGTTTTTT; v_gene: TRBV7-3; abundance: -; j_gene: TRBJ2-2; d_gene: -
CDR3aa: CASSPRVMNTEAFF; CDR3nt: TGTGCCAGCTCACCACGGGTTATGAACACTGAAGCTTTCTTT; v_gene: TRBV18; abundance: -; j_gene: TRBJ1-1; d_gene: -
CDR3aa: CASSQGRASGRRGYNEQFF; CDR3nt: TGCGCCAGCAGCCAAGGGAGGGCTAGCGGGAGGAGGGGCTACAATGAGCAGTTCTTC; v_gene: TRBV4-1; abundance: -; j_gene: TRBJ2-1; d_gene: TRBD2
CDR3aa: CATLQSGGTEAFF; CDR3nt: TGTGCCACCCTCCAATCAGGGGGCACTGAAGCTTTCTTT; v_gene: TRBV11-2; abundance: -; j_gene: TRBJ1-1; d_gene: TRBD1
CDR3aa: CASASGTSYNEQFF; CDR3nt: TGTGCCAGCGCTAGCGGGACCTCCTACAATGAGCAGTTCTTC; v_gene: TRBV27; abundance: -; j_gene: TRBJ2-1; d_gene: TRBD2
CDR3aa: CASSVALGTMAQYF; CDR3nt: TGTGCCAGCAGCGTAGCTTTAGGGACCATGGCGCAGTATTTT; v_gene: TRBV9; abundance: few; j_gene: TRBJ2-3; d_gene: -
CDR3aa: CASSTHLTSGKSGDTQYF; CDR3nt: TGCGCCAGCAGCACCCACCTGACTAGCGGGAAGTCTGGAGATACGCAGTATTTT; v_gene: TRBV5-1; abundance: -; j_gene: TRBJ2-3; d_gene: TRBD2
CDR3aa: CASSTNRGDTQYF; CDR3nt: TGTGCCAGCAGCACCAACCGGGGAGATACGCAGTATTTT; v_gene: TRBV7-2; abundance: once; j_gene: TRBJ2-3; d_gene: -
CDR3aa: CASSLLAGNNEQFF; CDR3nt: TGTGCCAGCAGCTTACTAGCGGGAAACAATGAGCAGTTCTTC; v_gene: TRBV7-9; abundance: -; j_gene: TRBJ2-1; d_gene: TRBD2
CDR3aa: CASNLHGGGTEAFF; CDR3nt: TGTGCCAGCAACCTACATGGCGGCGGGACTGAAGCTTTCTTT; v_gene: TRBV28; abundance: -; j_gene: TRBJ1-1; d_gene: -
CDR3aa: CARTGPLAGVDNEQFF; CDR3nt: TGCGCCAGGACAGGCCCTCTAGCGGGAGTCGACAATGAGCAGTTCTTC; v_gene: TRBV5-1; abundance: once; j_gene: TRBJ2-1; d_gene: TRBD2
CDR3aa: CASRLGADTQYF; CDR3nt: TGTGCCAGCAGACTAGGGGCAGATACGCAGTATTTT; v_gene: TRBV2; abundance: few; j_gene: TRBJ2-3; d_gene: -
CDR3aa: CASSPWGTSGSSYNEQFF; CDR3nt: TGTGCCAGCAGTCCATGGGGGACTAGCGGGAGTTCTTACAATGAGCAGTTCTTC; v_gene: TRBV27; abundance: few; j_gene: TRBJ2-1; d_gene: TRBD2
CDR3aa: CASSISHLINQPQHF; CDR3nt: TGTGCCAGTAGTATAAGTCACCTTATCAATCAGCCCCAGCATTTT; v_gene: TRBV19; abundance: -; j_gene: TRBJ1-5; d_gene: -
CDR3aa: CASSTTGRSYEQYF; CDR3nt: TGTGCCAGCAGTACGACAGGGCGCTCCTACGAGCAGTACTTC; v_gene: TRBV28; abundance: once; j_gene: TRBJ2-7; d_gene: TRBD1
CDR3aa: CASSWGSSNTGELFF; CDR3nt: TGCGCCAGCAGCTGGGGGTCGTCGAACACCGGGGAGCTGTTTTTT; v_gene: TRBV5-1; abundance: -; j_gene: TRBJ2-2; d_gene: -
CDR3aa: CASSHYDSHEQYF; CDR3nt: TGTGCCAGCAGCCACTACGACAGCCACGAGCAGTACTTC; v_gene: TRBV7-2; abundance: -; j_gene: TRBJ2-7; d_gene: -
CDR3aa: CASSLTSGGPGTQYF; CDR3nt: TGTGCCAGCAGCTTAACTAGCGGGGGCCCCGGGACGCAGTATTTT; v_gene: TRBV13; abundance: -; j_gene: TRBJ2-3; d_gene: TRBD2
CDR3aa: CASSPGTSGGYNEQFF; CDR3nt: TGTGCCAGCTCACCAGGGACTAGCGGGGGATACAATGAGCAGTTCTTC; v_gene: TRBV18; abundance: once; j_gene: TRBJ2-1; d_gene: TRBD2
CDR3aa: CSVVWGLLSSYEQYF; CDR3nt: TGCAGCGTTGTGTGGGGTTTGCTATCCTCCTACGAGCAGTACTTC; v_gene: TRBV29-1; abundance: -; j_gene: TRBJ2-7; d_gene: -
CDR3aa: CASSYRGSGRTGYTF; CDR3nt: TGTGCCAGCAGCTATAGGGGGTCGGGGCGGACTGGCTACACCTTC; v_gene: TRBV28; abundance: -; j_gene: TRBJ1-2; d_gene: -
CDR3aa: CASSERSATNEKLFF; CDR3nt: TGTGCCAGCAGTGAACGGTCGGCAACTAATGAAAAACTGTTTTTT; v_gene: TRBV6-1; abundance: -; j_gene: TRBJ1-4; d_gene: -
CDR3aa: CSVASGNEQFF; CDR3nt: TGCAGCGTTGCGTCCGGTAATGAGCAGTTCTTC; v_gene: TRBV29-1; abundance: -; j_gene: TRBJ2-1; d_gene: -
CDR3aa: CASSSPLTGDQRSNYGYTF; CDR3nt: TGTGCCAGCAGTTCCCCATTGACAGGGGACCAGAGGTCTAACTATGGCTACACCTTC; v_gene: TRBV6-2/TRBV6-3; abundance: -; j_gene: TRBJ1-2; d_gene: TRBD1
CDR3aa: CATQGSLHNEQFF; CDR3nt: TGTGCCACACAGGGGTCCCTCCACAATGAGCAGTTCTTC; v_gene: TRBV5-6; abundance: -; j_gene: TRBJ2-1; d_gene: TRBD1
CDR3aa: CASSLTGSSEQFF; CDR3nt: TGTGCCAGCAGCTTAACAGGGAGCTCGGAGCAGTTCTTC; v_gene: TRBV3-1/TRBV3-2; abundance: -; j_gene: TRBJ2-1; d_gene: -
CDR3aa: CASSEVGGAKNIQYF; CDR3nt: TGCGCCAGCAGTGAGGTGGGAGGAGCCAAAAACATTCAGTACTTC; v_gene: TRBV10-2; abundance: -; j_gene: TRBJ2-4; d_gene: -
CDR3aa: CASSLVLAGYNEQFF; CDR3nt: TGTGCCAGCAGCTTGGTCCTAGCGGGATACAATGAGCAGTTCTTC; v_gene: TRBV5-8; abundance: -; j_gene: TRBJ2-1; d_gene: TRBD2
CDR3aa: CAWSVRGYSGNTIYF; CDR3nt: TGTGCCTGGAGTGTGAGGGGATACTCTGGAAACACCATATATTTT; v_gene: TRBV30; abundance: -; j_gene: TRBJ1-3; d_gene: -
CDR3aa: CAWTVGGADYNEQFF; CDR3nt: TGTGCCTGGACCGTAGGGGGAGCTGACTACAATGAGCAGTTCTTC; v_gene: TRBV30; abundance: -; j_gene: TRBJ2-1; d_gene: -
CDR3aa: CASSLRTSGRTDTQYF; CDR3nt: TGTGCCAGCAGCCTTCGGACTAGCGGGCGCACAGATACGCAGTATTTT; v_gene: TRBV6-6; abundance: -; j_gene: TRBJ2-3; d_gene: TRBD2
CDR3aa: CASSLELNTEAFF; CDR3nt: TGTGCCAGCAGCTTAGAATTGAACACTGAAGCTTTCTTT; v_gene: TRBV7-9; abundance: few; j_gene: TRBJ1-1; d_gene: -
CDR3aa: CASSLRQLEDTEAFF; CDR3nt: TGTGCCAGCAGCTTGCGGCAGCTCGAGGACACTGAAGCTTTCTTT; v_gene: TRBV5-6; abundance: -; j_gene: TRBJ1-1; d_gene: -